This paragraph reports one TCR beta chain. This sample stems from a study of blood T cells in healthy people across ages. For the second PCR, which ran for about 6 to 12 cycles, a sample-barcoded 5' primer and a J-beta primer mix were used. All samples gave at least 2.5 million CDR3-containing paired-end reads. TCRdb re-analysed the 5' RACE reads in MiXCR, keeping a single row per CDR3 protein. Of 1.6 million or so distinct CDR3 sequences listed, roughly a third are singletons. Donor samples were obtained from healthy Caucasian individuals from Russia, aged about 6 to 100. Every sample gave at least 5.5 micrograms of total RNA when it was extracted. Germline loops: CDR1 SQVTM, CDR2 ANQGSEA. Between the trimmed V and J ends, which lost 3 bases and 2 bases, there was a span of 11 bases. The CDR3 length is 13 residues.

The sequencing sample was made of blood. This receptor was obtained from a woman in her thirties in good health. This rearrangement joins TRBV29-1 to TRBJ2-7, with D hard to call. The CDR3 loop reads CSVDGVSPYEQYF. The CDR3 DNA is TGCAGCGTTGACGGCGTGAGCCCCTACGAGCAGTACTTC.